The clone carrying this T cell receptor beta chain was seen ten or more times. These data belong to a study of tumor-infiltrating lymphocytes in oesophageal squamous cell carcinoma. MiXCR was run by TCRdb on the PCR reads, yielding one entry per CDR3 protein. The sample lists about 21,000 distinct CDR3 sequences; 35% to 40% were seen once. Specimen: esophageal tumor tissue. The sequence was collected from a male donor with esophageal squamous cell carcinoma.

CDR3 DNA sequence: TGTGCCAGCAGCTTAGGACGAGGACAGGGGGAAGGCTACACCTTC. Protein product: CASSLGRGQGEGYTF. The V gene is TRBV7-3, the J gene TRBJ1-2; 10 bases fit TRBD1. Losses at the gene ends were 2 bases for V and 8 bases for J; bases not matched to a gene: 8. The CDR3 consists of 15 residues. CDR1 SGHTA and CDR2 FQGTGA come from the germline V gene. Full variable domain (remainder filled in from reference TRBV7-3 and TRBJ1-2): GAGVSQTPSNKVTEKGKYVELRCDPISGHTALYWYRQSLGQGPEFLIYFQGTGAADDSGLPNDRFFAVRPEGSVSTLKIQRTERGDSAVYLCASSLGRGQGEGYTFGSGTRLTVV.